This passage covers 25 T cell receptor beta chains from one sample sequenced in a study of response to subunit inactivated influenza vaccine. From the RT-PCR reads, TCRdb called clonotypes with MiXCR, one entry per CDR3 protein. The data show about 780,000 distinct CDR3 sequences, roughly 20% seen once. Source: PBMCs from blood, taken around 5 days after vaccination. The receptors derive from a man in his fifties or sixties who received an inactivated influenza vaccine.

The chain couples TRBV7-2 to TRBJ2-7; D remains ambiguous. The CDR3 runs to 13 residues. Trimming left V 3 bases short and J 3 bases short, with 9 bases between. The germline V gene encodes CDR1 SGHTA and CDR2 FQGNSA. In nucleotides, the CDR3 is TGTGCCAGCAGCTTCGGCGTTAACTACGAGCAGTACTTC. Protein product: CASSFGVNYEQYF.

CDR3 in amino acids: CASSQASADTQYF. CDR3 in DNA: TGTGCCAGCAGCCAAGCTAGCGCAGATACGCAGTATTTT. The rearrangement uses TRBV4-2 and TRBJ2-3; possible D gene TRBD2, 6 bases. Deletions cut 1 base from V and 4 bases from J, with 6 bases between. Germline CDR1 and CDR2: LGHNA and YNFKEQ. This CDR3 spans 13 amino acids.

The V and J genes are TRBV10-3 and TRBJ2-5; D is unclear. CDR3 length equals 12 residues. CDR1 is ENHRY, CDR2 SYGVKD, per germline. V lost 8 bases and J lost 2, with 9 bases in between. CDR3 loop: CAIRSHQETQYF. For the CDR3, the DNA is TGTGCCATCCGTTCCCATCAAGAGACCCAGTACTTC.

This clonotype has more than one count but fewer than ten. The chain joins TRBV13 to TRBJ2-7; D possibly corresponds to TRBD1 (6 bases). The CDR3 extends over 14 amino acids. From germline, CDR1 is PRHDT and CDR2 FYEKMQ (reference sequence). V was pared by 5 bases and J by 2 bases, with 13 bases between. CDR3 sequence reads: CASSPDRSTYEQYF. The CDR3 DNA reads as TGTGCCAGCAGCCCAGACAGGTCGACCTACGAGCAGTACTTC.

This chain uses TRBV10-3 with TRBJ2-5; D is unclear. This CDR3 comprises 13 residues. Germline CDR1 is ENHRY and CDR2 is SYGVKD. V lost 8 bases, J lost 1 base, and 11 bases lay in between. DNA of the CDR3: TGTGCCATCCGGGCAGTGCTCCAAGAGACCCAGTACTTC. Its protein product is CAIRAVLQETQYF.

The chain employs TRBV3-1 and TRBJ2-3, with TRBD2 identical over 7 bases. CDR3 length equals 16 residues. Unmatched junction bases numbered 5, after V lost 0 bases and J lost 2 bases. In germline, CDR1 is LGHDT, CDR2 YNNKEL (reference sequence). The DNA of the CDR3 is TGTGCCAGCAGCCAAGATCTCGGACTAGTCACAGATACGCAGTATTTT. Translation gives CASSQDLGLVTDTQYF.

This clonotype showed up just a few times. The chain is built from TRBV27 and TRBJ1-2; the D is unclear. V was trimmed by 2 bases and J by 5 bases, leaving 27 bases between them. Germline-derived CDR1 and CDR2 are MNHEY and SMNVEV (reference sequence). The CDR3 consists of 19 residues. The CDR3 DNA sequence: TGTGCCAGCAGTTTAGTCGGTTCGTCAGGACCTCAAACTCGGTATGGCTACACCTTC. Protein product: CASSLVGSSGPQTRYGYTF.

The chain is built from TRBV9 and TRBJ2-1, with TRBD2 identical over 11 bases. The CDR3 loop spans 15 amino acids. Trimming cost V 4 bases and J 4 bases; bases outside gene matches: 4. Germline CDR1 is SGDLS and CDR2 is YYNGEE. CDR3 bases: TGTGCCAGCAGCCCTCCTAGCGGGGGGTACAATGAGCAGTTCTTC. Protein sequence: CASSPPSGGYNEQFF.

This sequence joins TRBV4-1 and TRBJ2-7; 7 nucleotides align to TRBD2. The CDR3 spans 16 residues. Losses at the gene ends were 1 base for V and 0 bases for J; bases not matched to a gene: 6. Germline CDR1 MGHRA, CDR2 YSYEKL. CDR3 sequence (DNA): TGCGCCAGCAGCCAAGCCCGGGACTACCGCTCCTACGAGCAGTACTTC. It specifies CASSQARDYRSYEQYF.

This chain joins TRBV2 and TRBJ2-3, with 9 positions matching TRBD2. Germline CDR1 reads SNHLY; CDR2 reads FYNNEI. The V segment lost 5 bases and the J segment 2 bases; nucleotides outside the gene matches: 5. The CDR3 sequence is 15 residues long. The CDR3: CASSPQREVTDTQYF. CDR3 coding DNA: TGTGCCAGCAGTCCACAGCGGGAGGTCACAGATACGCAGTATTTT.

The rearrangement links TRBV10-2 to TRBJ1-3; possible D gene TRBD1, 5 bases. Per the germline V gene, CDR1 is WSHSY and CDR2 is SAAADI. The CDR3 loop spans 14 amino acids. Trimming took off 7 bases at V and 2 bases at J, with 12 bases between the two ends. The CDR3 region has the DNA TGCGCCAGCACCCTAGGGACGGCTGGAAACACCATATATTTT. Its translation is CASTLGTAGNTIYF.

V gene TRBV29-1 combines with J gene TRBJ2-3; D perhaps matches TRBD2 (5 bases). The CDR3 runs to 15 residues. V was pared by 3 bases and J by 4 bases, with 17 bases between. The germline V gene encodes CDR1 SQVTM and CDR2 ANQGSEA. For the CDR3, the DNA is TGCAGCGTTGATGCGGGTACAATCACGGCAGATACGCAGTATTTT. Translated, it gives CSVDAGTITADTQYF.

This rearrangement joins TRBV7-2 to TRBJ2-2; 13 bases align to TRBD2. The ends lost 5 bases at V and 4 bases at J; junction bases unmatched: 7. The length of the CDR3 is 17 residues. CDR1 is SGHTA, CDR2 FQGNSA, per germline. CDR3: CASSPGLAGDGTGELFF. In nucleotides, the CDR3 is TGTGCCAGCAGCCCAGGACTAGCGGGAGATGGCACCGGGGAGCTGTTTTTT.

The table lists this clonotype with a few counts. The chain carries TRBV5-1 and TRBJ1-1; TRBD1 matches at 7 bases. This CDR3 comprises 14 residues. V shed 3 bases, J shed 2 bases, and the junction held 4 bases outside the gene matches. Germline CDR1 reads SGHRS; CDR2 reads YFSETQ. CDR3 loop: CASSSGQRNTEAFF. As DNA, the CDR3 is TGCGCCAGCAGCTCGGGACAGCGTAACACTGAAGCTTTCTTT.

CDR3 sequence (DNA): TGCGCCAGCAGCTTGGCCTTGGAAGGGGGCGAGCAGTACTTC. Amino acids: CASSLALEGGEQYF. The V and J genes are TRBV5-1 and TRBJ2-7, with a possible D match to TRBD1 (6 bases). The V gene lost 0 bases and the J gene lost 6 bases, with 13 bases spanning the gap. The V gene's germline CDR1 is SGHRS and CDR2 YFSETQ. The CDR3 loop spans 14 amino acids.

This clonotype came up a few times. The rearrangement uses TRBV5-1 and TRBJ2-3; 10 bases fit TRBD2. The J segment lost 5 bases and the V segment lost 0 bases, leaving 6 bases of the junction unmatched. CDR1 SGHRS and CDR2 YFSETQ come from the germline V gene. The CDR3 contains 16 residues. The CDR3 coding sequence is TGCGCCAGCAGCTTGGCCCTAGCGGGAGTGTTAGATACGCAGTATTTT. Protein product: CASSLALAGVLDTQYF.

This clonotype was counted many times. The chain combines TRBV6-2 or TRBV6-3 with TRBJ2-3; D unclear. V dropped 7 bases and J dropped 3 bases, with 11 bases sitting between them. From germline, CDR1 is MNHEY and CDR2 SVGEGT. This CDR3 region has 13 residues. In DNA form, the CDR3 reads TGTGCCAGCACTCGGGTAGGGACAGATACGCAGTATTTT. Amino acid sequence: CASTRVGTDTQYF.

Many counts were recorded for this clonotype. V and J are TRBV4-2 and TRBJ1-1; TRBD1 aligns across 9 bases. V lost 3 bases and J lost 1; bases outside the gene matches: 6. Germline V gives CDR1 LGHNA, CDR2 YNFKEQ. The CDR3 is made up of 16 amino acids. Here the CDR3 reads CASSHNTGGRNTEAFF. In DNA form, the CDR3 reads TGTGCCAGCAGCCATAACACAGGGGGCCGGAACACTGAAGCTTTCTTT.

Remarks on this clonotype: A read error may account for a junction end that differs from germline. The rearrangement links TRBV27 to TRBJ2-7; no firm D call. The CDR3 consists of 13 residues. Germline CDR1 and CDR2: MNHEY and SMNVEV (reference sequence). The CDR3 DNA is TGTGCCAGCAGCGGCGCGAACTCCCACGAGCAGTACTTC. This sequence encodes CASSGANSHEQYF.

The gene calls are TRBV3-1 and TRBJ2-7; a possible D gene is TRBD2 (6 bases). In germline, CDR1 is LGHDT, CDR2 YNNKEL (reference sequence). V was shortened by 2 bases and J by 0 bases, with 11 bases between the two germline ends. CDR3 length equals 15 residues. In DNA, the CDR3 is TGTGCCAGCAGCCAATCCGGGGGATACTCCTACGAGCAGTACTTC. Residues: CASSQSGGYSYEQYF.

The rearrangement joins TRBV24-1 to TRBJ2-7, with unresolved D. Germline lookup yields CDR1 KGHDR and CDR2 SFDVKD. This CDR3 has 13 amino acids. Trimming stripped 4 bases from V and 5 bases from J, with 11 bases between. The DNA of the CDR3 is TGTGCCACCAGTGACCCTGATAGGAACGAGCAGTACTTC. This gives the protein CATSDPDRNEQYF.

The gene calls are TRBV20-1 and TRBJ2-1, with 9 nucleotides matching TRBD1. The CDR3 spans 16 residues. V shed 0 bases and J 3 bases; nucleotides not matched to a gene: 6. CDR1 and CDR2 from the germline V gene are DFQATT and SNEGSKA (reference sequence). In nucleotides, the CDR3 is TGCAGTGCTAGAGATAACGGACAGGGGAACTACAATGAGCAGTTCTTC. Its protein is CSARDNGQGNYNEQFF.

The table lists this clonotype with many counts. The J gene is TRBJ2-5, the V gene TRBV20-1, with 11 bases fitting TRBD2. The CDR3 is 14 residues long. V dropped 5 bases and J dropped 2; count of bases not matched to a gene: 4. Germline V CDR1 and CDR2: DFQATT, SNEGSKA (reference sequence). CDR3 in DNA: TGCAGTGCTTCGACTAGCGGGGATCAAGAGACCCAGTACTTC. This codes for CSASTSGDQETQYF.

For the CDR3, the DNA is TGTGCCAGCAGCCCTACATCTTGGGGAACCGGGGAGCTGTTTTTT. Residues: CASSPTSWGTGELFF. This chain joins TRBV6-1 and TRBJ2-2; D is undetermined. V was trimmed by 6 bases and J by 5 bases, leaving 16 bases between them. Germline V gene data show CDR1 as MNHNS and CDR2 as SASEGT. The CDR3 runs 15 residues.

V and J are TRBV7-2 and TRBJ1-6; D possibly corresponds to TRBD1 (6 bases). The V end lost 4 bases, the J end lost 10 bases, and 14 bases lay between the germline ends. Germline lookup yields CDR1 SGHTA and CDR2 FQGNSA. The CDR3 loop spans 14 amino acids. The CDR3 nucleotides read TGTGCCAGCAGCTGGGGCTCAGGGGTATCACCCCTCCACTTT. Translation: CASSWGSGVSPLHF.